The 25 T cell receptor beta chains below all came from one sample that was sequenced in a study of cytomegalovirus exposure and HLA in healthy donors. The PCR had 60 Vbeta and 13 Jbeta primers. Some clones are missing from TCRdb's copy, which holds only in-frame ones; the method was immunoSEQ multiplex PCR. In the table there are a few hundred thousand clones, roughly 80% of which are singletons. The source material was PBMCs. These TCRs come from a man aged 35 to 55 in good health and CMV-seronegative.

This sequence joins TRBV19 and TRBJ2-1, with 10 bases that match TRBD2. This CDR3 contains 16 residues. The germline V gene has CDR1 LNHDA and CDR2 SQIVND (reference sequence). V shed 5 bases, J shed 7 bases, and the junction held 11 bases outside the gene matches. The CDR3 DNA sequence: TGTGCCAGTAGTCCTCGCGTTAGCGGGAGGTGGAATGAGCAGTTCTTC. Its protein is CASSPRVSGRWNEQFF.

This clone was picked up a small number of times. Written as DNA, the CDR3 is TGTGCCAGCAGCTTTGGGGGCCAGGGAGACTATGGCTACACCTTC. Translated, it gives CASSFGGQGDYGYTF. The rearrangement links TRBV7-3 to TRBJ1-2; a weak D match, TRBD1 (6 bases). The CDR3 extends over 15 amino acids. V was pared by 3 bases and J by 3 bases, with 14 bases between. CDR1 is SGHTA and CDR2 is FQGTGA in the germline V gene.

The chain is built from TRBV10-2 and TRBJ2-5; D possibly corresponds to TRBD2 (6 bases). V shed 2 bases and J shed 3 bases, with 16 bases lying between them. In germline, CDR1 is WSHSY, CDR2 SAAADI. CDR3 size: 16 residues. For the CDR3, the DNA is TGCGCCAGCAGTGAGAATAGCGGCTTTGAAAAAGAGACCCAGTACTTC. Translating gives CASSENSGFEKETQYF.

The chain links TRBV7-9 to TRBJ1-1; D gene unclear. Between the trimmed V and J ends, which lost 2 bases and 0 bases, there was a span of 13 bases. This CDR3 comprises 16 residues. Germline V CDR1 and CDR2: SEHNR, FQNEAQ (reference sequence). The CDR3 protein is CASSLNIFSMNTEAFF. CDR3 in DNA: TGTGCCAGCAGCTTAAACATTTTTAGCATGAACACTGAAGCTTTCTTT.

The J gene is TRBJ1-2, the V gene TRBV6-6; 8 bases fit TRBD1. Germline values: CDR1 MNHNY, CDR2 SVGAGI (reference sequence). V trimming: 7 bases; J trimming: 5 bases; junction bases outside the gene matches: 9. The CDR3 runs to 14 residues. CDR3 protein: CASTLVDRGYGYTF. CDR3 DNA sequence: TGTGCCAGCACCCTCGTTGACAGGGGTTATGGCTACACCTTC.

This sequence joins TRBV7-2 and TRBJ1-3; perhaps TRBD1 as D (6 bases). The CDR3 is made up of 15 amino acids. CDR1 is SGHTA, CDR2 FQGNSA, per germline. Trimming took 2 bases from V and 3 from J, leaving 11 bases between them. CDR3 loop: CASSLLGAHGNTIYF. The CDR3 bases are TGTGCCAGCAGCTTATTGGGGGCGCATGGAAACACCATATATTTT.

The chain employs TRBV18 and TRBJ1-4; D call uncertain. Trimming pared 1 base from V and 5 bases from J, leaving 11 bases between. Germline loops: CDR1 KGHSH, CDR2 LQKENI. The CDR3 has 15 residues. CDR3 sequence reads: CASSPQGRRNEKLFF. The CDR3 DNA follows: TGTGCCAGCTCACCACAGGGCAGGAGGAATGAAAAACTGTTTTTT.

This clone came up a few times. The CDR3 DNA reads as TGCAGCGTCCTCAGACAGGAGGACTATGGCTACACCTTC. Its protein is CSVLRQEDYGYTF. The rearrangement links TRBV29-1 to TRBJ1-2; D perhaps matches TRBD1 (6 bases). Trimming removed 6 bases at V and 3 bases at J, with 14 bases between. The germline V gene encodes CDR1 SQVTM and CDR2 ANQGSEA. The CDR3 covers 13 residues.

In this sample, this clone turned up a few times. This rearrangement joins TRBV5-8 to TRBJ2-1; the D gene is possibly TRBD1 (5 bases). Trimming took off 2 bases at V and 14 bases at J, with 20 bases between the two ends. The CDR3 is 14 residues long. Germline V gene data show CDR1 as SGHTS and CDR2 as YDEGEE. This CDR3 reads CASSLTPRARWEFF. The CDR3 DNA reads TGTGCCAGCAGCTTAACACCCAGGGCGAGGTGGGAGTTCTTC.

V usage is TRBV6-1 and J usage is TRBJ2-7; 9 bases align to TRBD2. V trimming: 6 bases; J trimming: 3 bases; junction bases outside the gene matches: 9. Germline assignment: CDR1 MNHNS and CDR2 SASEGT. The CDR3 length is 15 residues. The CDR3 sequence is CASSGVLAGSYEQYF. CDR3 bases: TGTGCCAGCAGCGGCGTCCTAGCGGGGAGCTACGAGCAGTACTTC.

The V and J genes are TRBV7-9 and TRBJ2-1, with 8 bases matching TRBD2. Germline-derived CDR1 and CDR2 are SEHNR and FQNEAQ (reference sequence). The CDR3 spans 15 residues. J gave up 4 bases and V 4 bases, and 6 bases lay outside the gene matches. CDR3 nucleotides: TGTGCCAGCAGCTATGGACTAGCAACGTACAATGAGCAGTTCTTC. It specifies CASSYGLATYNEQFF.

This chain links TRBV19 with TRBJ1-1; the D gene is possibly TRBD1 (6 bases). In germline, CDR1 is LNHDA, CDR2 SQIVND (reference sequence). V was pared by 6 bases and J by 5 bases, with 19 bases between. The CDR3 has 15 amino acids. The CDR3 region has the DNA TGTGCCAGTAGCCTTCTTCCCACAGGGCAGACTGAAGCTTTCTTT. Protein product: CASSLLPTGQTEAFF. Full variable domain (remainder filled in from reference TRBV19 and TRBJ1-1): DGGITQSPKYLFRKEGQNVTLSCEQNLNHDAMYWYRQDPGQGLRLIYYSQIVNDFQKGDIAEGYSVSREKKESFPLTVTSAQKNPTAFYLCASSLLPTGQTEAFFGQGTRLTVV.

The J gene is TRBJ2-6, the V gene TRBV6-5, with a possible D match to TRBD1 (6 bases). V was pared by 9 bases and J by 8 bases, with 17 bases between. The CDR3 has 14 residues. CDR1 MNHEY and CDR2 SVGAGI come from the germline V gene. The CDR3 sequence is CASRAGVQSNVLTF. CDR3 DNA sequence: TGTGCCAGTCGCGCAGGGGTTCAGTCCAACGTCCTGACTTTC.

The rearrangement uses TRBV27 and TRBJ1-4; TRBD1 agrees at 7 bases. V shed 5 bases, J shed 8 bases, and the junction held 11 bases outside the gene matches. Germline CDR1 reads MNHEY; CDR2 reads SMNVEV (reference sequence). The CDR3 loop spans 15 amino acids. The CDR3 protein is CASSHDRAPHEKLFF. CDR3 nucleotide sequence: TGTGCCAGCAGTCACGACAGGGCCCCCCACGAAAAACTGTTTTTT.

V is TRBV6-1 and J is TRBJ1-4; 10 bases are a match to TRBD1. Germline values: CDR1 MNHNS, CDR2 SASEGT. The CDR3 totals 12 residues. Germline trimming cut 6 bases from V and 11 bases from J; bases unmatched to any gene: 3. The CDR3 sequence is CASRGQGGKLFF. CDR3 DNA sequence: TGTGCCAGCAGAGGACAGGGGGGGAAACTGTTTTTT.

This chain uses TRBV7-6 with TRBJ2-2; TRBD1 agrees at 7 bases. This CDR3 is 16 amino acids long. Germline V gene data show CDR1 as SGHVS and CDR2 as FNYEAQ. V lost 1 base to trimming and J lost 4 bases; unmatched junction nucleotides: 6. The CDR3 spells CASSLGTGPRTGELFF. The DNA of the CDR3 is TGTGCCAGCAGCTTAGGGACAGGACCCCGCACCGGGGAGCTGTTTTTT.

The chain recombines TRBV28 with TRBJ2-2; 7 nucleotides match TRBD2. The V and J ends lost 7 bases and 1 base, in that order; junction bases with no gene match: 3. This CDR3 contains 14 residues. Germline-derived CDR1 and CDR2 are MDHEN and SYDVKM. The CDR3 here is CASTERGNTGELFF. CDR3 bases: TGTGCCAGCACCGAGCGGGGGAACACCGGGGAGCTGTTTTTT.

This chain links TRBV7-9 with TRBJ1-1; the match to TRBD1 covers 8 bases. V dropped 5 bases and J dropped 2; count of bases not matched to a gene: 16. From germline, CDR1 is SEHNR and CDR2 FQNEAQ (reference sequence). The CDR3 has 18 residues. The CDR3 protein is CASSPGILFGQGNTEAFF. Here the CDR3 DNA reads TGTGCCAGCAGCCCTGGAATTCTATTTGGACAGGGCAACACTGAAGCTTTCTTT.

The J gene is TRBJ2-7, the V gene TRBV7-9, with D unclear. Germline V lookup: CDR1 SEHNR, CDR2 FQNEAQ (reference sequence). V lost 6 bases to trimming and J lost 3 bases, with 9 bases between them. This CDR3 is 12 amino acids long. In DNA form, the CDR3 reads TGTGCCAGCAGTTCACTAATCTACGAGCAGTACTTC. Protein product: CASSSLIYEQYF. Together with reference TRBV7-9 and TRBJ2-7, the CDR3 gives the full variable domain: DTGVSQNPRHKITKRGQNVTFRCDPISEHNRLYWYRQTLGQGPEFLTYFQNEAQLEKSRLLSDRFSAERPKGSFSTLEIQRTEQGDSAMYLCASSSLIYEQYFGPGTRLTVT.

This chain uses TRBV6-5 with TRBJ2-7; TRBD2 aligns across 9 bases. The J segment lost 5 bases and the V segment lost 8 bases, leaving 10 bases of the junction unmatched. Germline-derived CDR1 and CDR2 are MNHEY and SVGAGI. This CDR3 contains 14 residues. CDR3 protein: CASALSGRNDEQYF. CDR3 sequence (DNA): TGTGCCAGCGCCCTCAGCGGGAGGAACGACGAGCAGTACTTC.

In this sample, this clone turned up a few times. The sample has other DNA sequences that encode this CDR3 too. The rearrangement joins TRBV5-1 to TRBJ2-2; 9 bases fit TRBD2. The germline V gene encodes CDR1 SGHRS and CDR2 YFSETQ. The CDR3 spans 16 residues. J was trimmed by 9 bases and V by 2 bases; bases with no gene match: 11. The DNA for the CDR3 is TGCGCCAGCAGCTTCACTGGGACTAGCCTAGAGCGGGAGCTGTTTTTT. It is translated as CASSFTGTSLERELFF.

This clone was recorded a few times. This chain links TRBV5-4 with TRBJ2-5, with 9 bases matching TRBD1. Germline loops: CDR1 SGHNT, CDR2 YYREEE (reference sequence). This CDR3 is 15 amino acids long. Trimming removed 0 bases from V and 7 bases from J; junction bases left unmatched: 7. CDR3 bases: TGTGCCAGCAGCTTGGGGGGACAGGGTGTGCTGACCCAGTACTTC. It is translated as CASSLGGQGVLTQYF.

This clone came up once. This sequence joins TRBV30 and TRBJ2-2, with 10 bases matching TRBD2. Losses at the gene ends were 0 bases for V and 5 bases for J; bases not matched to a gene: 6. The CDR3 runs to 16 residues. Germline loops: CDR1 GTSNPN, CDR2 SVGIG (reference sequence). The CDR3 region has the DNA TGTGCCTGGAGTGTCTTTTTAGCGGGAGGAACCGGGGAGCTGTTTTTT. As protein: CAWSVFLAGGTGELFF.

The chain carries TRBV7-9 and TRBJ2-3; D is ambiguous. The V and J ends lost 5 bases and 0 bases respectively, with 9 bases between them. This CDR3 is built from 14 residues. CDR1 is SEHNR and CDR2 is FQNEAQ in the germline V gene (reference sequence). In DNA, the CDR3 is TGTGCCAGCAGCCCCTCCACTAGCACAGATACGCAGTATTTT. Translated, it gives CASSPSTSTDTQYF. Variable domain in full (rest from reference TRBV7-9 and TRBJ2-3): DTGVSQNPRHKITKRGQNVTFRCDPISEHNRLYWYRQTLGQGPEFLTYFQNEAQLEKSRLLSDRFSAERPKGSFSTLEIQRTEQGDSAMYLCASSPSTSTDTQYFGPGTRLTVL.

The genes are TRBV5-1 and TRBJ2-7; 10 bases are shared with TRBD1. The CDR3 covers 15 residues. Unmatched junction bases numbered 10, after V lost 0 bases and J lost 10 bases. Germline values: CDR1 SGHRS, CDR2 YFSETQ. In DNA form, the CDR3 reads TGCGCCAGCAGCTTGGCCAGACAGGGGGCCACGTCTCAGTACTTC. Protein sequence: CASSLARQGATSQYF.